This TCR beta chain was found in a study of shared clonotypes between healthy human individuals. The CDR3 runs to 15 residues. Trimming removed 3 bases from V and 0 bases from J; junction bases left unmatched: 0. From germline, CDR1 is SGHNT and CDR2 YYREEE (reference sequence). Splitting of each subset's genomic DNA was done evenly across several immunoSEQ plates. Only in-frame clones appear in the TCRdb table, and some are missing; sequencing was by immunoSEQ multiplex PCR. The table has fewer than 350,000 clones, roughly 87% seen once. This clone showed up just a few times. Other DNA sequences within the sample encode an identical CDR3.

This receptor was obtained from a man between 18 and 35 years old in good health. The J gene is TRBJ2-1, the V gene TRBV5-4, with 10 bases identical to TRBD2. The source material was memory CD8+ T cells sorted from blood. This sample's subset: CD45RO+ cells pooled with CCR7-negative TemRA cells. The CDR3 DNA reads as TGTGCCAGCAGCTCTAGCGGGAGCTCCTACAATGAGCAGTTCTTC. This sequence encodes CASSSSGSSYNEQFF.